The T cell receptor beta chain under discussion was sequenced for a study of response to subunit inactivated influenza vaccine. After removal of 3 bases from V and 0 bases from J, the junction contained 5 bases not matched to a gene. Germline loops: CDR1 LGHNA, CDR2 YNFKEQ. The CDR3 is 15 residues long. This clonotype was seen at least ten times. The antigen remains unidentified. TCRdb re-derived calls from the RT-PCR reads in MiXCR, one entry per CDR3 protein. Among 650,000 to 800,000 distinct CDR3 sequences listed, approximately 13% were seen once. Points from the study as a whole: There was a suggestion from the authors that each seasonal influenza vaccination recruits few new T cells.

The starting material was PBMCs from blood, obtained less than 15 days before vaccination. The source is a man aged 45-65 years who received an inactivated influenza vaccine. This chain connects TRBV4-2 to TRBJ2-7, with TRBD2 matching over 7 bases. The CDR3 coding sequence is TGTGCCAGCAGCCAGTCGGGGGGAAGCTCCTACGAGCAGTACTTC. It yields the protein CASSQSGGSSYEQYF.